The 9 T cell receptor beta chains given below trace back to one sample, sequenced in a study of T-cell memory formation after mild COVID-19. Using its own MiXCR run on the 5' RACE reads, TCRdb lists one record per CDR3 protein. This sample has roughly 500,000 distinct CDR3 sequences, with roughly 20% found just once. The specimen was PBMCs or a T cell subset sorted from them (not recorded which). These receptors all stem from an adult woman who had mild COVID-19 (a few samples of this study predate the infection). Cell type and time point are not known.

The V gene is TRBV20-1, the J gene TRBJ2-1; 7 bases agree with TRBD1. Germline CDR1 DFQATT, CDR2 SNEGSKA (reference sequence). V gave up 6 bases and J gave up 1 base; unmatched junction bases: 9. The CDR3 runs 15 residues. CDR3 residues: CSAPGTVASYNEQFF. CDR3 DNA: TGCAGTGCACCCGGGACAGTGGCGTCCTACAATGAGCAGTTCTTC.

This clonotype was counted only a few times. The J gene is TRBJ2-2, the V gene TRBV20-1; D ambiguous. V dropped 1 base and J dropped 0 bases, with 6 bases sitting between them. CDR1 and CDR2 from the germline V gene are DFQATT and SNEGSKA (reference sequence). The CDR3 is 14 amino acids. Here the CDR3 DNA reads TGCAGTGCTAGAGGGGTAACGAACACCGGGGAGCTGTTTTTT. Protein product: CSARGVTNTGELFF.

This clonotype turned up a few times. This chain links TRBV19 with TRBJ2-2; no clear D gene. CDR1 and CDR2 from the germline V gene are LNHDA and SQIVND (reference sequence). Trimming pared 3 bases from V and 6 bases from J, leaving 5 bases between. The CDR3 covers 12 residues. CDR3 amino acids: CASSILPGELFF. The CDR3 DNA is TGTGCCAGTAGTATCTTACCCGGGGAGCTGTTTTTT.

This clonotype was recorded only once. V is TRBV9 and J is TRBJ2-1, with 9 nucleotides matching TRBD2. The V gene's germline CDR1 is SGDLS and CDR2 YYNGEE. V gave up 0 bases and J gave up 8 bases; unmatched junction bases: 6. There are 15 residues in the CDR3. For the CDR3, the DNA is TGTGCCAGCAGCGTAGCCGGGACTAGCTATGATGAGCAGTTCTTC. As protein: CASSVAGTSYDEQFF.

This sequence joins TRBV10-3 and TRBJ2-5; D is unclear. The CDR3 loop spans 12 amino acids. The germline gives CDR1 ENHRY, CDR2 SYGVKD. Trimming took off 5 bases at V and 1 base at J, with 5 bases between the two ends. CDR3 nucleotide sequence: TGTGCCATCAGTCAGTTCCAAGAGACCCAGTACTTC. The encoded protein is CAISQFQETQYF.

In this sample, this clonotype turned up a few times. The chain links TRBV15 to TRBJ2-7; 7 nucleotides match TRBD1. The V gene's germline CDR1 is LNHNV and CDR2 YYDKDF (reference sequence). The ends lost 5 bases at V and 6 bases at J; junction bases unmatched: 10. The CDR3 has 14 residues. This CDR3 reads CATSAYRGYGEQYF. CDR3 DNA: TGTGCCACCAGCGCCTACAGGGGTTACGGCGAGCAGTACTTC. The whole variable domain, filled in from reference TRBV15 and TRBJ2-7, reads DAMVIQNPRYQVTQFGKPVTLSCSQTLNHNVMYWYQQKSSQAPKLLFHYYDKDFNNEADTPDNFQSRRPNTSFCFLDIRSPGLGDTAMYLCATSAYRGYGEQYFGPGTRLTVT.

This clonotype was detected a few times. V gene TRBV25-1 combines with J gene TRBJ2-7; tentatively, D is TRBD2 (5 bases). With 5 bases removed from V and 3 bases from J, the gap between germline ends came to 26 bases. Germline values: CDR1 MGHDK, CDR2 SYGVNS. This CDR3 spans 18 amino acids. The CDR3 nucleotides read TGTGCCAGCAGTCCGAACGGGCTAGCTAGCTTCCTAAACTACGAGCAGTACTTC. Amino acid sequence: CASSPNGLASFLNYEQYF.

V is TRBV29-1 and J is TRBJ2-7, with TRBD1 matching over 7 bases. Germline loops: CDR1 SQVTM, CDR2 ANQGSEA. The CDR3 length is 13 residues. V dropped 6 bases and J dropped 0; count of bases not matched to a gene: 5. This chain's CDR3 is CSVQTGDSYEQYF. In nucleotides, the CDR3 is TGCAGCGTCCAAACAGGGGACTCCTACGAGCAGTACTTC.

This clonotype was counted once. The chain employs TRBV30 and TRBJ2-3; maybe TRBD2 (5 bases). Per the germline V gene, CDR1 is GTSNPN and CDR2 is SVGIG (reference sequence). The CDR3 extends over 13 amino acids. Trimming took 5 bases from V and 3 from J, leaving 12 bases between them. The CDR3 DNA reads as TGTGCCTGGGGGGTACGGGGTACAGATACGCAGTATTTT. It translates to CAWGVRGTDTQYF. The full variable domain, with the rest looked up from reference TRBV30 and TRBJ2-3, is SQTIHQWPATLVQPVGSPLSLECTVEGTSNPNLYWYRQAAGRGLQLLFYSVGIGQISSEVPQNLSASRPQDRQFILSSKKLLLSDSGFYLCAWGVRGTDTQYFGPGTRLTVL.